Presented here are 31 T cell receptor beta chains from one specimen sequenced in a study of blood T cell repertoires in COVID-19. Some clones are missing from TCRdb's copy, which holds only in-frame ones; the method was immunoSEQ multiplex PCR. The data show around 270,000 clones, under 85% seen once. Material for sequencing was peripheral blood. Receptor source: a human donor with COVID-19, enrolled during active disease. The donor label of this sample is uncertain.

CDR3 bases: TGCGCCAGCAGAACTGGTTCTTCCCCGAACACCGGGGAGCTGTTTTTT. Translating gives CASRTGSSPNTGELFF. This sequence joins TRBV5-1 and TRBJ2-2; no definite D call. The V end lost 5 bases, the J end lost 0 bases, and 14 bases lay between the germline ends. The germline V gene encodes CDR1 SGHRS and CDR2 YFSETQ. The CDR3 covers 16 residues.

The rearrangement joins TRBV10-3 to TRBJ1-1; 9 nucleotides align to TRBD1. The CDR3 sequence is 13 residues long. Trimming removed 5 bases from V and 12 bases from J; junction bases left unmatched: 10. The germline gives CDR1 ENHRY, CDR2 SYGVKD. CDR3 residues: CAISSRQGGETFF. The CDR3 coding sequence is TGTGCCATCAGTTCAAGACAGGGGGGAGAGACTTTCTTT.

The genes are TRBV5-1 and TRBJ2-3; unclear D gene. Trimming pared 2 bases from V and 5 bases from J, leaving 12 bases between. Germline V CDR1 and CDR2: SGHRS, YFSETQ. The CDR3 runs 14 residues. The CDR3 DNA is TGCGCCAGCAGCTTAAACCCTAGTGTAGATACGCAGTATTTT. Protein product: CASSLNPSVDTQYF.

The chain recombines TRBV7-3 with TRBJ2-5, with TRBD1 matching 8 bases. This CDR3 comprises 16 residues. The V gene end was trimmed by 2 bases and the J gene end by 4 bases; junction bases not matched to a gene: 9. From germline, CDR1 is SGHTA and CDR2 FQGTGA. CDR3 in amino acids: CASSLVDRGRGETQYF. As DNA, the CDR3 is TGTGCCAGCAGCTTAGTCGACAGGGGAAGAGGAGAGACCCAGTACTTC.

This rearrangement joins TRBV27 to TRBJ1-3, with TRBD1 matching over 7 bases. The CDR3 sequence is 16 residues long. V dropped 7 bases and J dropped 4; count of bases not matched to a gene: 13. CDR1 is MNHEY and CDR2 is SMNVEV in the germline V gene (reference sequence). The CDR3 loop is CASKPIQGIEGNTIYF. CDR3 nucleotide sequence: TGTGCCAGCAAACCGATACAGGGGATAGAAGGAAACACCATATATTTT.

This chain joins TRBV20-1 and TRBJ2-1; TRBD2 matches at 9 bases. Germline V lookup: CDR1 DFQATT, CDR2 SNEGSKA (reference sequence). The ends lost 3 bases at V and 0 bases at J; junction bases unmatched: 6. CDR3 size: 16 residues. This CDR3 reads CSASPLAGISYNEQFF. CDR3 nucleotides: TGCAGTGCTAGTCCGCTAGCGGGGATCTCCTACAATGAGCAGTTCTTC.

The chain joins TRBV6-6 to TRBJ1-1, with D unresolved. Germline V lookup: CDR1 MNHNY, CDR2 SVGAGI (reference sequence). This CDR3 comprises 13 residues. V lost 2 bases to trimming and J lost 5 bases, with 9 bases between them. CDR3 bases: TGTGCCAGCAGTTACCTCCAGCGAACTGAAGCTTTCTTT. It is translated as CASSYLQRTEAFF.

This chain joins TRBV11-2 and TRBJ2-7; TRBD1 matches at 9 bases. CDR1 is SGHAT, CDR2 FQNNGV, per germline. Losses at the gene ends were 1 base for V and 4 bases for J; bases not matched to a gene: 11. CDR3 length equals 17 residues. The CDR3 sequence is CASSLVPPGQGLYEQYF. CDR3 DNA sequence: TGTGCCAGCAGCTTAGTACCACCGGGACAGGGTCTTTACGAGCAGTACTTC.

The chain has TRBV30 and TRBJ2-3, with 10 bases lining up with TRBD1. CDR1 is GTSNPN, CDR2 SVGIG, per germline (reference sequence). The CDR3 is 15 residues long. J gave up 4 bases and V 1 base, and 5 bases lay outside the gene matches. CDR3 DNA sequence: TGTGCCTGGAGTGGGACAGGGGGAAGTGCAGATACGCAGTATTTT. Its translation: CAWSGTGGSADTQYF.

In its sample, this clone was seen a few times. The chain joins TRBV6-6 to TRBJ2-1; TRBD2 matches 13 bases. The V and J ends lost 6 bases and 6 bases, in that order; junction bases with no gene match: 5. Germline-derived CDR1 and CDR2 are MNHNY and SVGAGI (reference sequence). The CDR3 runs 15 residues. CDR3 loop: CASSQRTSGSNEQFF. CDR3 sequence (DNA): TGTGCCAGCAGCCAAAGGACTAGCGGGAGCAATGAGCAGTTCTTC.

The chain uses TRBV29-1 and TRBJ1-1; 7 bases align to TRBD1. CDR3 length: 13 residues. V was pared by 5 bases and J by 1 base, with 4 bases of the junction left unmatched. The germline V gene has CDR1 SQVTM and CDR2 ANQGSEA. Written as DNA, the CDR3 is TGCAGCGTTCGGGGACAGCAGAACACTGAAGCTTTCTTT. Encoded protein: CSVRGQQNTEAFF.

V and J are TRBV19 and TRBJ2-1; TRBD2 is a possible D gene (6 bases). This CDR3 is 17 amino acids long. The germline gives CDR1 LNHDA, CDR2 SQIVND (reference sequence). The ends were cut back, 6 bases at V and 0 bases at J, with 18 bases in the middle. Here the CDR3 DNA reads TGTGCCAGTAGGCGGAGTAGCGGAGCGAGCTCCTACAATGAGCAGTTCTTC. Encoded protein: CASRRSSGASSYNEQFF.

The chain couples TRBV21-1 to TRBJ2-7; no check of the table's D call, TRBD1, against the DNA was made. TRBV21-1 is a pseudogene. The CDR3 extends over 12 amino acids. The CDR3 reads CATGTPYREQYF. CDR3 DNA sequence: TGTGCCACCGGGACACCATACCGAGAGCAGTACTTC.

V gene TRBV20-1 combines with J gene TRBJ2-1; D is ambiguous. CDR3 length equals 13 residues. V lost 3 bases to trimming and J lost 5 bases, with 11 bases between them. Germline lookup yields CDR1 DFQATT and CDR2 SNEGSKA (reference sequence). The DNA for the CDR3 is TGCAGTGCTAGTTCTAGGTTGGACAATGAGCAGTTCTTC. Translated, it gives CSASSRLDNEQFF.

V and J are TRBV29-1 and TRBJ1-4; D unresolved. CDR1 is SQVTM, CDR2 ANQGSEA, per germline. V dropped 0 bases and J dropped 10 bases, with 6 bases sitting between them. The CDR3 loop spans 11 amino acids. This CDR3 is CSVEDRGKLFF. The CDR3 DNA sequence: TGCAGCGTTGAAGATCGGGGAAAACTGTTTTTT.

The chain links TRBV7-3 to TRBJ1-1, with unresolved D. Germline V gene data show CDR1 as SGHTA and CDR2 as FQGTGA. Trimming cost V 5 bases and J 1 base, with 8 bases left between them. CDR3 length: 13 amino acids. CDR3: CASSHGQNTEAFF. The CDR3 DNA follows: TGTGCCAGCAGCCATGGGCAGAACACTGAAGCTTTCTTT.

As concerns this clone: At one of its ends the junction is not consistent with the germline gene, which may arise from a read error. This rearrangement joins TRBV7-7 to TRBJ2-2; tentative D call: TRBD1 (6 bases). This CDR3 is built from 15 residues. CDR1 is SSHAT and CDR2 is FNYEAQ in the germline V gene (reference sequence). The CDR3 DNA sequence: TGTGCTAGCAGCCCCACAGGGTCCCACACCGGGGAGCTGTTTTTT. It is translated as CASSPTGSHTGELFF. Drawing the rest from reference TRBV7-7 and TRBJ2-2, the complete variable domain is GAGVSQSPRYKVTKRGQDVTLRCDPISSHATLYWYQQALGQGPEFLTYFNYEAQPDKSGLPSDRFSAERPEGSISTLTIQRTEQRDSAMYRCASSPTGSHTGELFFGEGSRLTVL.

Written as DNA, the CDR3 is TGCGCCAGCAGCTTGGCAGCAGAGACAGGGTCCCCCGGGGAGCTGTTTTTT. It yields the protein CASSLAAETGSPGELFF. The chain uses TRBV5-1 and TRBJ2-2; 7 bases are a match to TRBD1. Unmatched junction bases numbered 11, after V lost 0 bases and J lost 6 bases. Per the germline V gene, CDR1 is SGHRS and CDR2 is YFSETQ. The CDR3 contains 17 residues.

The CDR3 reads CASSDRSYGYTF. CDR3 bases: TGCGCCAGCAGTGACCGGAGTTATGGCTACACCTTC. This chain joins TRBV10-2 and TRBJ1-2, with D unclear. This CDR3 is 12 amino acids long. Germline V gives CDR1 WSHSY, CDR2 SAAADI. V gave up 3 bases and J gave up 5 bases, with 7 bases separating them.

The chain links TRBV24-1 to TRBJ2-5, with 9 bases fitting TRBD1. The CDR3 contains 14 residues. Trimming took 3 bases from V and 5 from J; bases not matched to a gene: 3. CDR1 and CDR2 (germline): KGHDR, SFDVKD. As DNA, the CDR3 is TGTGCCACCAGTGATACGACAGGGGGGGAGACCCAGTACTTC. Translation: CATSDTTGGETQYF.

V is TRBV29-1 and J is TRBJ2-1; 9 bases agree with TRBD1. This CDR3 has 14 residues. V lost 5 bases to trimming and J lost 6 bases; unmatched junction nucleotides: 8. Germline V gene sequence: CDR1 SQVTM, CDR2 ANQGSEA. The DNA for the CDR3 is TGCAGCGTTAACACAGGGGGCTCTCTCAATGAGCAGTTCTTC. It encodes CSVNTGGSLNEQFF.

The genes are TRBV7-9 and TRBJ1-2, with 9 bases matching TRBD1. Looked up from germline, CDR1 is SEHNR and CDR2 is FQNEAQ (reference sequence). The V segment lost 6 bases and the J segment 4 bases; nucleotides outside the gene matches: 12. This CDR3 is 16 amino acids long. The CDR3 here is CASSLTTGGGSYGYTF. The CDR3 DNA follows: TGTGCCAGCAGTTTGACAACAGGGGGCGGAAGCTATGGCTACACCTTC.

This chain joins TRBV7-2 and TRBJ2-2, with 8 nucleotides matching TRBD2. V lost 1 base to trimming and J lost 6 bases; unmatched junction nucleotides: 7. Germline CDR1 reads SGHTA; CDR2 reads FQGNSA. This CDR3 has 16 residues. The CDR3: CASSLVGLGLAGELFF. The DNA for the CDR3 is TGTGCCAGCAGCTTAGTGGGACTAGGTTTGGCCGGGGAGCTGTTTTTT.

The chain recombines TRBV6-2 or TRBV6-3 with TRBJ2-7; no definite D call. CDR1 is MNHEY, CDR2 SVGEGT, per germline. The V end was cut by 5 bases, the J end by 0 bases, with 20 bases between. CDR3 length equals 17 residues. The CDR3 bases are TGTGCCAGCAGTAGTTCGTTCAGCGCAGACCCCTCCTACGAGCAGTACTTC. It encodes CASSSSFSADPSYEQYF.

This rearrangement joins TRBV19 to TRBJ1-5; no firm D call. The V gene lost 6 bases and the J gene lost 0 bases, with 12 bases spanning the gap. The CDR3 spans 15 residues. Germline V gives CDR1 LNHDA, CDR2 SQIVND (reference sequence). CDR3 amino acids: CASRADTFSNQPQHF. In DNA, the CDR3 is TGTGCCAGTAGGGCCGACACGTTTAGCAATCAGCCCCAGCATTTT. Full variable domain (rest looked up from reference TRBV19 and TRBJ1-5): DGGITQSPKYLFRKEGQNVTLSCEQNLNHDAMYWYRQDPGQGLRLIYYSQIVNDFQKGDIAEGYSVSREKKESFPLTVTSAQKNPTAFYLCASRADTFSNQPQHFGDGTRLSIL.

The CDR3 spells CASSSPTGVGQPQHF. In nucleotides, the CDR3 is TGTGCCAGCAGTTCCCCGACAGGGGTTGGACAGCCCCAGCATTTT. The chain recombines TRBV6-6 with TRBJ1-5; 8 positions agree with TRBD1. This CDR3 is built from 15 residues. Germline V gene lookup returns CDR1 MNHNY and CDR2 SVGAGI (reference sequence). V lost 4 bases, J lost 7 bases, and 9 bases stayed unmatched.

Concerning this clone: Other nucleotide sequences in the sample specify the same CDR3. J is TRBJ1-5 and V is TRBV5-1; no definite D call. The V gene's germline CDR1 is SGHRS and CDR2 YFSETQ. This CDR3 is built from 14 residues. V gave up 0 bases and J gave up 2 bases, with 6 bases separating them. In nucleotides, the CDR3 is TGCGCCAGCAGCTTGGTCGGGGGCAATCAGCCCCAGCATTTT. Its protein is CASSLVGGNQPQHF.

V usage is TRBV28 and J usage is TRBJ2-5, with D maybe TRBD2 (5 bases). This CDR3 contains 16 residues. The germline V gene encodes CDR1 MDHEN and CDR2 SYDVKM. Trimming shortened V by 10 bases and J by 7 bases, and 28 bases separated the two germline ends. CDR3 residues: CATTRIAFVDGGTQYF. Written as DNA, the CDR3 is TGTGCCACCACCCGGATAGCGTTCGTGGACGGAGGGACCCAGTACTTC. Full variable domain (missing parts from reference TRBV28 and TRBJ2-5): DVKVTQSSRYLVKRTGEKVFLECVQDMDHENMFWYRQDPGLGLRLIYFSYDVKMKEKGDIPEGYSVSREKKERFSLILESASTNQTSMYLCATTRIAFVDGGTQYFGPGTRLLVL.

V is TRBV5-1 and J is TRBJ1-2, with D unresolved. V shed 0 bases and J shed 6 bases, with 9 bases lying between them. The CDR3 spans 13 residues. CDR1 and CDR2 from the germline V gene are SGHRS and YFSETQ. The CDR3 here is CASSLGIGDGYTF. CDR3 coding DNA: TGCGCCAGCAGCTTGGGCATAGGAGATGGCTACACCTTC. Drawing the rest from reference TRBV5-1 and TRBJ1-2, the complete variable domain is KAGVTQTPRYLIKTRGQQVTLSCSPISGHRSVSWYQQTPGQGLQFLFEYFSETQRNKGNFPGRFSGRQFSNSRSEMNVSTLELGDSALYLCASSLGIGDGYTFGSGTRLTVV.

This CDR3 reads CASSGGLAGVGNEQFF. The CDR3 nucleotides read TGTGCCAGTAGTGGGGGACTAGCGGGAGTAGGCAATGAGCAGTTCTTC. The J gene is TRBJ2-1, the V gene TRBV19; TRBD2 agrees at 14 bases. Germline V gene lookup returns CDR1 LNHDA and CDR2 SQIVND (reference sequence). Trimming cost V 5 bases and J 6 bases; bases outside gene matches: 6. CDR3 length: 16 residues.

This clone turned up a few times. This chain connects TRBV29-1 to TRBJ1-1, with 8 bases lining up with TRBD1. The CDR3 has 13 amino acids. V was pared by 5 bases and J by 6 bases, with 8 bases of the junction left unmatched. Looked up from germline, CDR1 is SQVTM and CDR2 is ANQGSEA. The CDR3 loop is CSVTGQGLSEAFF. In DNA, the CDR3 is TGCAGCGTTACAGGACAGGGATTATCTGAAGCTTTCTTT.